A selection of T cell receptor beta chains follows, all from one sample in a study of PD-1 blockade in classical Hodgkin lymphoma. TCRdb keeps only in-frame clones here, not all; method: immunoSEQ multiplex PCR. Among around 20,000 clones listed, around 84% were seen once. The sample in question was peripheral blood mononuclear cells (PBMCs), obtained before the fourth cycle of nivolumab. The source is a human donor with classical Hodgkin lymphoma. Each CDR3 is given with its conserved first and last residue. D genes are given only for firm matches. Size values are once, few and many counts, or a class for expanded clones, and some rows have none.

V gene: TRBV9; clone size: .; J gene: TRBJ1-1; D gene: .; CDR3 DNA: TGTGCCAGCAGCGTAGCCGGGGCTGCTGAAGCTTTCTTT; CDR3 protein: CASSVAGAAEAFF
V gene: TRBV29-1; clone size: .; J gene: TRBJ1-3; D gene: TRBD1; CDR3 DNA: TGCAGCGGGATGACAGGGTACGGAAACACCATATATTTT; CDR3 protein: CSGMTGYGNTIYF
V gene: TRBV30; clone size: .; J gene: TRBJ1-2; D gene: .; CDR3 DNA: TGTGCCTGGAGGGTGGCCTATGGCTACACCTTC; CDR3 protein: CAWRVAYGYTF
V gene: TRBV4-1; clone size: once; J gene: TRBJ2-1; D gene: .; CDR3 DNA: TGCGCCAGCAGCCAAGGGTCCCCGTGGCTAGTTCGCTCCTACAATGAGCAGTTCTTC; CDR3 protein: CASSQGSPWLVRSYNEQFF
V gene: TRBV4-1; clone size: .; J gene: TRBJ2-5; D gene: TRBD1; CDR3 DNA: TGCGCCAGCAGTTTCGAATGGAACAGGGGGAAAAATCAAGAGACCCAGTACTTC; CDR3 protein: CASSFEWNRGKNQETQYF
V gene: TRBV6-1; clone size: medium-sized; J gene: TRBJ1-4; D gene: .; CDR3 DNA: TGTGCCAGCAGTGAGGGCAGGGATGTTCGGAAACTGTTTTTT; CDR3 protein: CASSEGRDVRKLFF
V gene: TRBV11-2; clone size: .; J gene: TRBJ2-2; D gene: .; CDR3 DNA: TGTGCCAGCAGCTTTATAGGGGGCACCGGGGAGCTGTTTTTT; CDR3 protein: CASSFIGGTGELFF
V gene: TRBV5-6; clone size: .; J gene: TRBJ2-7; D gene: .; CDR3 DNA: TGTGCCAGCAGCTTGGGGGGGTACGAGCAGTACTTC; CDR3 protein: CASSLGGYEQYF
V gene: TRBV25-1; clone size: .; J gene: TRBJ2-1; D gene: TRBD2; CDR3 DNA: TGTGCCAGCAGTGAATCTCGCGGGAGGGCCCACAATGAGCAGTTCTTC; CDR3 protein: CASSESRGRAHNEQFF
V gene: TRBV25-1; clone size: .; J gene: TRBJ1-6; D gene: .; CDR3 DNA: TGTGCCAGCAGTGATGTCACACGATCCGGGGGTTCACCCCTCCACTTT; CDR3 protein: CASSDVTRSGGSPLHF
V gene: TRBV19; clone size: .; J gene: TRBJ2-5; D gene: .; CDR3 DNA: TGTGCCAGTAGTATCAGTTCGGGACTCCAAGAGACCCAGTACTTC; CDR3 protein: CASSISSGLQETQYF
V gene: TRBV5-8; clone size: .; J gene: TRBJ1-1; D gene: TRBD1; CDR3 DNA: TGTGCCAGCAGCTCCCCGGGCAGGGGGGAAGCTTTCTTT; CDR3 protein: CASSSPGRGEAFF
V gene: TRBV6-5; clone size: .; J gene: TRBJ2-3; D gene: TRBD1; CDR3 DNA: TGTGCCAGCAGACCAGGGGGCGAGGTAGATACGCAGTATTTT; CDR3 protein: CASRPGGEVDTQYF
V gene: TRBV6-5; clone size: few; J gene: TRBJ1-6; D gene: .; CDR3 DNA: TGTGCCAGCAGTAAAACAGGTTCACCCCTCCACTTT; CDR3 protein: CASSKTGSPLHF
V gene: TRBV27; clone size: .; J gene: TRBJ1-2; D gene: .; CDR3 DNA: TGTGCCAGCAGTTTAAGTGGGGGTATCTATGGCTACACCTTC; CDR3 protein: CASSLSGGIYGYTF
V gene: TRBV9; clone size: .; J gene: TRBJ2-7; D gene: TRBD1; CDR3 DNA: TGTGCCAGCAGCGTAGGTGGACAGGGCTCCTACGAGCAGTACTTC; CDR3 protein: CASSVGGQGSYEQYF
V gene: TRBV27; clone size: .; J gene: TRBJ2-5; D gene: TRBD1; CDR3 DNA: TGTGCCAGCAGTTTGGGGACAGCCTGGGGCCAAGAGACCCAGTACTTC; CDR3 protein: CASSLGTAWGQETQYF
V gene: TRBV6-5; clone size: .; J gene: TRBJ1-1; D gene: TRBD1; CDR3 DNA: TGTGCCAGCAGTTACTCGGCAGGGGGCGGTCACACTGAAGCTTTCTTT; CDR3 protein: CASSYSAGGGHTEAFF
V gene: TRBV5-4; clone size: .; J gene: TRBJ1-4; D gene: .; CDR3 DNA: TGTGCCAGCAGCGGAACAGGCGCAACTAATGAAAAACTGTTTTTT; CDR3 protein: CASSGTGATNEKLFF
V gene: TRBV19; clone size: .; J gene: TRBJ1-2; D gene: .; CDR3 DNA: TGTGCCAGTAGTATAGGCCCCCTCCAGGGCTATGGCTACACCTTC; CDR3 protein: CASSIGPLQGYGYTF
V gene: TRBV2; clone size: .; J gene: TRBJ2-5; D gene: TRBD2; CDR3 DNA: TGTGCCAGCAGTGTGGGGGGGGGCCAAGAGACCCAGTACTTC; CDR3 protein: CASSVGGGQETQYF
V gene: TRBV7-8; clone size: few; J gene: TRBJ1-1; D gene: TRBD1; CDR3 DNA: TGTGCCAGCAGCTTAGCGCAGGGGGCTAGCACTGAAGCTTTCTTT; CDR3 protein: CASSLAQGASTEAFF
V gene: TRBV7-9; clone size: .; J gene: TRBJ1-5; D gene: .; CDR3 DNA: TGTGCCAGCAGCGCCGGACTCACCCCCAATCAGCCCCAGCATTTT; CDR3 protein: CASSAGLTPNQPQHF
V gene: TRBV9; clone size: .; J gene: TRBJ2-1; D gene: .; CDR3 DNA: TGTGCCAGCAGCGTTGGTGGAGGGGGTTTCTACAATGAGCAGTTCTTC; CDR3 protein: CASSVGGGGFYNEQFF
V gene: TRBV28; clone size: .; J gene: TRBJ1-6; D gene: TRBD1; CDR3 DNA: TGTGCCAGCAGTACCTCGACAGGGTTCTATAATTCACCCCTCCACTTT; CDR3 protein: CASSTSTGFYNSPLHF
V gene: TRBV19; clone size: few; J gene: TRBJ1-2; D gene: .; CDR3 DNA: TGTGCCAGTAGTATTCTTCGCGACGGGCCTGATGGCTACACCTTC; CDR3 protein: CASSILRDGPDGYTF
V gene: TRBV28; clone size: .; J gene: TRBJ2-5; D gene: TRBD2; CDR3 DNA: TGTGCCAGCACAGCGGGGGTTGATGAGACCCAGTACTTC; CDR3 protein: CASTAGVDETQYF
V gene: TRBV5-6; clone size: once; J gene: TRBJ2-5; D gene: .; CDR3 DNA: TGTGCCAGCAGCAAACTGTCCTTTGAGACCCAGTACTTC; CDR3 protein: CASSKLSFETQYF
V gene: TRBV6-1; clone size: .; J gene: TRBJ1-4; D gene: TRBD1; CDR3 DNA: TGTGCCAGCAGCAGGGGGCGCGATGAAAAACTGTTTTTT; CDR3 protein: CASSRGRDEKLFF
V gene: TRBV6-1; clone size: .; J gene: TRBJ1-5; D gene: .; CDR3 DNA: TGTGCCAGCAGTGGGTTGAACCAGCCCCAGCATTTT; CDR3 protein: CASSGLNQPQHF
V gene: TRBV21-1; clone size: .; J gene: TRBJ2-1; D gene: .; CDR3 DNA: .; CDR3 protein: CASILGYNEQFF
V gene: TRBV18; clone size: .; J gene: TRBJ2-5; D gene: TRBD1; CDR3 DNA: TGTGCCAGCTCCCAGGGACAGCAAGAGATCCAGTACTTC; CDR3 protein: CASSQGQQEIQYF
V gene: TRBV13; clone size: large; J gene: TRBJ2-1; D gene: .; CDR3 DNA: TGTGCCAGCAGCCAAACTTTGGGAGTGGCCCCATACAATGAGCAGTTCTTC; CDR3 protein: CASSQTLGVAPYNEQFF
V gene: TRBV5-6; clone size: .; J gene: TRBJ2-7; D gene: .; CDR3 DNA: TGTGCCAGCAGCGCCGGGACGAGCCCGCTCCTAACGGGTTCCTACGAGCAGTACTTC; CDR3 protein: CASSAGTSPLLTGSYEQYF
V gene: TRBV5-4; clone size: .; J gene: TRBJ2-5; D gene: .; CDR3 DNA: TGTGCCAGCAGCTCGGAGGGGGCTCCAGGGACCCAGTACTTC; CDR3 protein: CASSSEGAPGTQYF
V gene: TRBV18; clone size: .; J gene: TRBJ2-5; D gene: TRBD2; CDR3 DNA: TGTGCCAGCTCACCGGAGGGACTAGCTTGGGAGACCCAGTACTTC; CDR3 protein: CASSPEGLAWETQYF
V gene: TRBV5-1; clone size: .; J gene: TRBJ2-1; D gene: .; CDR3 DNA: TGCGCCAGCAGCTTGTATTCTAGGGATGAGCAGTTCTTC; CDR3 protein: CASSLYSRDEQFF
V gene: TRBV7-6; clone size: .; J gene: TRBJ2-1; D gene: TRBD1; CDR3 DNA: TGTGCCAGCAGCTCAACAGGGGGCTCCTACAATGAGCAGTTCTTC; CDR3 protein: CASSSTGGSYNEQFF
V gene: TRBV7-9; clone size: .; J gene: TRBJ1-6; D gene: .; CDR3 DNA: TGTGCCAGCAGCTTAGGCACACAGAATTCACCCCTCCACTTT; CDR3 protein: CASSLGTQNSPLHF
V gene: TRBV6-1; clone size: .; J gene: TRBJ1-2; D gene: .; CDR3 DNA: TGTGCCAGCAGTGAAGGGGCCGCTGCGAGGGCCTATGGCTACACCTTC; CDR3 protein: CASSEGAAARAYGYTF
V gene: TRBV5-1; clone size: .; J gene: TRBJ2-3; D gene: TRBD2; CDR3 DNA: TGCGCCTGCCGCATAGCGGGAGGGCCGGGAGATACGCAGTATTTT; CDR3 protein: CACRIAGGPGDTQYF
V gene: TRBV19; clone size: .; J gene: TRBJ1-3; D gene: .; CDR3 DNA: TGTGCCAGTAGTTCCCAGTCCTCTGGAAACACCATATATTTT; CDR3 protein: CASSSQSSGNTIYF
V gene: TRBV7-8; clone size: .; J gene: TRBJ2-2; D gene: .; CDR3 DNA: TGTGCCAGCAGCTTCAATCCCCGGGGGCTATCGAACACCGGGGAGCTGTTTTTT; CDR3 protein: CASSFNPRGLSNTGELFF
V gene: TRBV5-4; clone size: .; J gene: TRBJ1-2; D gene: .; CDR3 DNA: TGTGCCAGCAGCTTGACAGGAGCTTATGGCTACACCTTC; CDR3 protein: CASSLTGAYGYTF
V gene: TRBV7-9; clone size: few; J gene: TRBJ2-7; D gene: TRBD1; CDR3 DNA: TGTGCCAGCAGCTTCCCGAAGACAGGGGAAAACTACGAGCAGTACTTC; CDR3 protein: CASSFPKTGENYEQYF
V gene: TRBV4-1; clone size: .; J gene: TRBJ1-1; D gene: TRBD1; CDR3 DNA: TGCGCCAGCAGCCCACGAAGGTTTTGGGACAGGGGGCAGGACACTGAAGCTTTCTTT; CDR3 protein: CASSPRRFWDRGQDTEAFF
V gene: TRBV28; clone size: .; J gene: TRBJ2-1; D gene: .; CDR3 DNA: TGTGCCAGCAGACCTTGGGCGGGGAATGAGCAGTTCTTC; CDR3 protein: CASRPWAGNEQFF
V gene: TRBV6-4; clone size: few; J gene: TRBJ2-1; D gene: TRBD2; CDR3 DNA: TGTGCCAGCAGTGATATAGCGGGGTACAATGAGCAGTTCTTC; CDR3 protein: CASSDIAGYNEQFF
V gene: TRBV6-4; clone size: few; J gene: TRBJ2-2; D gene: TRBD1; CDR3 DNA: TGTGCCAGCAGTGGGGACAGAAGCACCGGGGAGCTGTTTTTT; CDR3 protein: CASSGDRSTGELFF
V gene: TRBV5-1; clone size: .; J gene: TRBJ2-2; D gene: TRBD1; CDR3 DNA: TGCGCCAGCAGCTTGGGGGACAGTACCGGGGAGCTGTTTTTT; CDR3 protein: CASSLGDSTGELFF
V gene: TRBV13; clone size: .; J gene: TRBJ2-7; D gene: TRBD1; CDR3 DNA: TGTGCCAGCGGCAAAGACAGGGGCCACGAGCAGTACTTC; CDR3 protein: CASGKDRGHEQYF